This T cell receptor (beta chain) was identified during a study of cytomegalovirus exposure and HLA in healthy donors. From germline, CDR1 is MNHEY and CDR2 SMNVEV (reference sequence). The CDR3 is made up of 14 amino acids. With 2 bases removed from V and 1 base from J, the gap between germline ends came to 6 bases. The PCR ran on 60 Vbeta and 13 Jbeta primers. Method: immunoSEQ multiplex PCR; TCRdb's copy keeps in-frame clones and lacks some. Of about 140,000 clones in the sample, around 82% were seen once. The sample comprised PBMCs. The V and J genes are TRBV27 and TRBJ1-5; maybe TRBD1 (5 bases). The receptor comes from a female donor in good health and CMV-seronegative. CDR3 nucleotides: TGTGCCAGCAGTTTAGCAGGGAGCAATCAGCCCCAGCATTTT. Translation gives CASSLAGSNQPQHF.